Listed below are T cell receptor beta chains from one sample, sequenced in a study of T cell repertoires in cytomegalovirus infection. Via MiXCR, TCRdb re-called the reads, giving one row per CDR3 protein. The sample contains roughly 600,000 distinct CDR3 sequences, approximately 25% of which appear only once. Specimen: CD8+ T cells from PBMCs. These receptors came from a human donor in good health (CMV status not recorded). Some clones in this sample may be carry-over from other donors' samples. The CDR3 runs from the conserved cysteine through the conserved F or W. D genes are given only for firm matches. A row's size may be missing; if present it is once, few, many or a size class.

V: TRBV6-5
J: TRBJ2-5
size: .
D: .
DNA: TGTGCCAGCAGTTATACAGGCCTACAAGAGACCCAGTACTTC
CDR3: CASSYTGLQETQYF

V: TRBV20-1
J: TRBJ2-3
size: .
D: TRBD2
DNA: TGCAGTGCTAACGGCGGGGGGCGAACTTACACAGATACGCAGTATTTT
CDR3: CSANGGGRTYTDTQYF

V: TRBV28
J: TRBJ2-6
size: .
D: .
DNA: TGTGCCAGCAGGAGGGACTTACTTTCAGGGGCCAACGTCCTGACTTTC
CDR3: CASRRDLLSGANVLTF

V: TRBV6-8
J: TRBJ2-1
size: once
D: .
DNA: TGTGCCAGCAGTTACTTCGGGGGCGATGAGCAGTTCTTC
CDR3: CASSYFGGDEQFF

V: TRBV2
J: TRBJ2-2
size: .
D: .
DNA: TGTGCCAGCATAGCGGAGAACACCGGGGAGCTGTTTTTT
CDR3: CASIAENTGELFF

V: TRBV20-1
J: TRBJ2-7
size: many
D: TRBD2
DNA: TGCAGTGCTCCAGGACTAGCGGGGCATTACGAGCAGTACTTC
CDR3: CSAPGLAGHYEQYF

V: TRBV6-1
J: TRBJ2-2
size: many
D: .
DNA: TGTGCCAGCATTCCCACCGGGATATTGAACACCGGGGAGCTGTTTTTT
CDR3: CASIPTGILNTGELFF

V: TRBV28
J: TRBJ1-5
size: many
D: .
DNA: TGTGCCAGCAGTTTTCATGGGCCTGATCAGCCCCAGCATTTT
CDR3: CASSFHGPDQPQHF

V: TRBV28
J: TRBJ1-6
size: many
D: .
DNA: TGTGCCAGCAGTTTGGTAGGACCTTCACCCCTCCACTTT
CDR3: CASSLVGPSPLHF

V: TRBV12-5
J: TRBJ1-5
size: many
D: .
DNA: TGTGCTAGTGGTTTGGGGGTTCAGCCCCAGCATTTT
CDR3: CASGLGVQPQHF

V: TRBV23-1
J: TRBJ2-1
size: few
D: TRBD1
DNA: TGCGCCAGCAAAAGAACCGGGACAGGGATCTACAATGAGCAGTTCTTC
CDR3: CASKRTGTGIYNEQFF

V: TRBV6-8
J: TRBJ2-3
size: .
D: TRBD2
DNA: TGTGCCAGCAGTTACTCAGCGGGGGGGCCGGGGGCAGATACGCAGTATTTT
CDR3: CASSYSAGGPGADTQYF

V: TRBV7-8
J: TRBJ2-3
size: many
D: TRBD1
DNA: TGTGCCAGCAGCTATTTACAGGGGCCCTCAGATACGCAGTATTTT
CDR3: CASSYLQGPSDTQYF

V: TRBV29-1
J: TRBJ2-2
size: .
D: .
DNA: TGCAGCGCATCCGGGACACCAAGCAACACCGGGGAGCTGTTTTTT
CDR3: CSASGTPSNTGELFF

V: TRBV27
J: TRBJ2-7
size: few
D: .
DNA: TGTGCCAGCAGTAAGGGACGGAAGAGCTCCTACGAGCAGTACTTC
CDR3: CASSKGRKSSYEQYF

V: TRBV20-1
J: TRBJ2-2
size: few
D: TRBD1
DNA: TGCAGTGCCGAGAACGTGGGACAGCGAGACACCGGGGAGCTGTTTTTT
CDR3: CSAENVGQRDTGELFF

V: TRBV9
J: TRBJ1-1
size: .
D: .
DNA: TGTGCCAGCAGCGTAACAAGAGTGAACACTGAAGCTTTCTTT
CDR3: CASSVTRVNTEAFF

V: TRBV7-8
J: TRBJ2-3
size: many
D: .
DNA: TGTGCCAGCAGCTTAGAGTTTGATACGCAGTATTTT
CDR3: CASSLEFDTQYF

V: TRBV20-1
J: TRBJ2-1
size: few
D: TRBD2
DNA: TGCAGTGCTAGACCACGGGGGGGGGGGCTCAATGAGCAGTTCTTC
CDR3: CSARPRGGGLNEQFF

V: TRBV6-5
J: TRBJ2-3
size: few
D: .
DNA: TGTGCCAGCAGTTACCCAGGGGTAGATACGCAGTATTTT
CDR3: CASSYPGVDTQYF

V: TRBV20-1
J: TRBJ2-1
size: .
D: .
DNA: TGCAGTGCTCGGGGGGCCCCCTCCTACAATGAGCAGTTCTTC
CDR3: CSARGAPSYNEQFF

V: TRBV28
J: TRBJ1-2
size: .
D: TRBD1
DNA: TGTGCCAGTTCGACAGGGGCTACTAACTATGACTACACCTTC
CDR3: CASSTGATNYDYTF

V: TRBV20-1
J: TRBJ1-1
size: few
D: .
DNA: TGCAGTGCTAGAGTGGAGGGTTCGGGCACTGAAGCTTTCTTT
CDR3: CSARVEGSGTEAFF

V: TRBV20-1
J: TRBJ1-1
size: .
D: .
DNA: TGCAGTGCCCCCCCAAATCCGGGCCGTGAAGCTTTCTTT
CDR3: CSAPPNPGREAFF

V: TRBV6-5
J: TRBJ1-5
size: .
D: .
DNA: TGTGCCAGCAGTTACTCGATACAGACAAGGACCGAAACAAATCAGCCCCAGCATTTT
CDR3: CASSYSIQTRTETNQPQHF

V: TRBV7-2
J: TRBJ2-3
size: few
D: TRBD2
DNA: TGTGCCAGCAGCTCCTACCCGGGACTAGGGGGCACAGATACGCAGTATTTT
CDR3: CASSSYPGLGGTDTQYF

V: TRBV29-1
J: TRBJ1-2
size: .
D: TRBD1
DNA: TGCAGCGGCACAGGGGACTATGGCTACACCTTC
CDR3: CSGTGDYGYTF

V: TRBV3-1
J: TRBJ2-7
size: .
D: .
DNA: TGTGCCAGCAGCCAAGAATCGCCCAGATACCCCGTCCCCTCCTACGAGCAGTACTTC
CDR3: CASSQESPRYPVPSYEQYF

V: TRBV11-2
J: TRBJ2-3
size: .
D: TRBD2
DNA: TGTGCCAGCAGCTTAGGCCGGTTTGACCAATCTTGGGGGGGGTCTCCCACAGATACGCAGTATTTT
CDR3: CASSLGRFDQSWGGSPTDTQYF

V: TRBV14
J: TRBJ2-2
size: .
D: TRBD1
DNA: TGTGCCAGCAGCCCCAAAGGACAGGGGAACACCGGGGAGCTGTTTTTT
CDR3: CASSPKGQGNTGELFF